This record looks at one T cell receptor beta chain sequence and its context. Its specificity is not known. This CDR3 has 16 residues. Germline V gene sequence: CDR1 SGHRS, CDR2 YFSETQ. Trimming shortened V by 1 base and J by 3 bases, and 17 bases separated the two germline ends. This entry comes from a study of T cell responses to AZD1222 COVID-19 vaccine. Study results and limitations: It should be noted that donors were predominantly white British and more often female, and clonal diversity was possibly underestimated.

Clones were sequenced by immunoSEQ multiplex PCR, and TCRdb holds only the in-frame ones, with some missing. This sample has about 150,000 clones, with about nine tenths found just once. This rearrangement joins TRBV5-1 to TRBJ2-7; D remains unclear. Source: peripheral blood, taken on day 0 of AZD1222 vaccination. This receptor was obtained from an adult in good health. CDR3 region: CASSLSVGILGYEQYF. The DNA of the CDR3 is TGCGCCAGCAGCTTGAGTGTTGGAATTTTGGGCTACGAGCAGTACTTC.